The entry below gives a single TCR beta chain sequence along with its context. What it recognizes is unknown. Germline CDR1 reads SGHKS; CDR2 reads YYEKEE (reference sequence). This CDR3 is 18 amino acids long. The J segment lost 5 bases and the V segment lost 3 bases, leaving 13 bases of the junction unmatched. TCRdb re-derived calls from the 5' RACE reads in MiXCR, one entry per CDR3 protein. The sample lists roughly 500,000 distinct CDR3 sequences; around 21% were seen once. This entry comes from a study of T-cell memory formation after mild COVID-19. Study-wide findings and caveats: Pre-infection memory harbored some responding clones, suggesting cross-reactive memory joined.

The chain couples TRBV5-5 to TRBJ2-3, with 12 bases identical to TRBD2. Input material: PBMCs or a T cell subset sorted from them (not recorded which). This receptor was taken from an adult woman who had mild COVID-19 (a few samples of this study predate the infection). Cell type and time point are not known. This CDR3 is CASSSDPLAGGHGDTQYF. The CDR3 nucleotides are TGTGCCAGCAGCTCGGATCCCCTAGCGGGGGGGCATGGAGATACGCAGTATTTT.